The 27 T cell receptor beta chains below were found in one sample sequenced in a study of T cell responses to AZD1222 COVID-19 vaccine. TCRdb's table, derived via immunoSEQ multiplex PCR, lists solely in-frame clones and lacks some. The sample records under 200,000 clones, 88% being singletons. Sequencing was performed on peripheral blood, taken 28 days after the second AZD1222 dose. These receptors originate from an adult who received the AZD1222 COVID-19 vaccine.

The chain recombines TRBV5-1 with TRBJ2-2, with D perhaps matching TRBD1 (5 bases). This CDR3 has 15 amino acids. V was clipped by 1 base and J by 1 base, with 8 bases between them. Germline V gene data show CDR1 as SGHRS and CDR2 as YFSETQ. The CDR3 DNA is TGCGCCAGCAGCTTGTTAAGGGGGAACACCGGGGAGCTGTTTTTT. Its protein is CASSLLRGNTGELFF.

The J gene is TRBJ2-3, the V gene TRBV28; 13 nucleotides line up with TRBD2. After removal of 2 bases from V and 3 bases from J, the junction contained 8 bases not matched to a gene. The CDR3 extends over 18 amino acids. CDR1 and CDR2 (germline): MDHEN, SYDVKM. This CDR3 reads CASSLEDWTSGSTDTQYF. DNA of the CDR3: TGTGCCAGCAGTTTAGAGGATTGGACTAGCGGGAGTACAGATACGCAGTATTTT.

A note on this clone: Germline is not matched at one junction end, which may reflect a read error. The V and J genes are TRBV7-7 and TRBJ2-3; a weak D match, TRBD1 (5 bases). The CDR3 length is 15 residues. CDR1 is SSHAT, CDR2 FNYEAQ, per germline (reference sequence). CDR3: CASSLGVGSTDTQYF. The CDR3 DNA follows: TGTGCTAGCAGCTTAGGGGTAGGGAGCACAGATACGCAGTATTTT.

The J gene is TRBJ1-3, the V gene TRBV7-2; D perhaps matches TRBD1 (5 bases). Germline assignment: CDR1 SGHTA and CDR2 FQGNSA. V was trimmed by 5 bases and J by 1 base, leaving 12 bases between them. This CDR3 spans 15 amino acids. CDR3 in amino acids: CASSPGGASGNTIYF. CDR3 in DNA: TGTGCCAGCAGCCCCGGGGGAGCTTCTGGAAACACCATATATTTT.

V usage is TRBV5-6 and J usage is TRBJ1-6, with unresolved D. V gave up 1 base and J gave up 2 bases, with 7 bases separating them. Germline V gene data show CDR1 as SGHDT and CDR2 as YYEEEE. This CDR3 has 15 amino acids. CDR3 nucleotides: TGTGCCAGCAGCTTGTTCCGGGCCTATAATTCACCCCTCCACTTT. Translated, it gives CASSLFRAYNSPLHF.

The chain is built from TRBV27 and TRBJ2-5, with 11 bases that match TRBD2. J was trimmed by 6 bases and V by 3 bases; bases with no gene match: 9. The CDR3 is 16 amino acids. Germline assignment: CDR1 MNHEY and CDR2 SMNVEV (reference sequence). CDR3 DNA sequence: TGTGCCAGCAGTTTGTCCAGGGCTAGCGGGAGGCAGACCCAGTACTTC. Translated, it gives CASSLSRASGRQTQYF.

In regard to this clone: Other DNA sequences within the sample encode an identical CDR3. The V gene is TRBV18, the J gene TRBJ2-5; the match to TRBD2 covers 10 bases. CDR3 length: 14 amino acids. The germline V gene has CDR1 KGHSH and CDR2 LQKENI. Trimming at V came to 6 bases and at J to 4 bases, leaving 5 bases not matched to a gene. DNA for the CDR3: TGTGCCAGCTCCCCCCCTAGCGGGGGAGAGACCCAGTACTTC. Its protein product is CASSPPSGGETQYF.

The chain carries TRBV20-1 and TRBJ2-1, with 8 bases aligning to TRBD2. The CDR3 consists of 16 residues. The ends lost 3 bases at V and 7 bases at J; junction bases unmatched: 14. Germline-derived CDR1 and CDR2 are DFQATT and SNEGSKA (reference sequence). The CDR3 here is CSASYNSGMIGNEQFF. Here the CDR3 DNA reads TGCAGTGCTAGTTATAATAGCGGGATGATTGGAAATGAGCAGTTCTTC.

This chain connects TRBV28 to TRBJ2-7; tentative D call: TRBD1 (5 bases). Trimming stripped 2 bases from V and 3 bases from J, with 11 bases between. The CDR3 sequence is 14 residues long. The V gene's germline CDR1 is MDHEN and CDR2 SYDVKM. CDR3 bases: TGTGCCAGCAGTTTAATTCAGGGTTTCTACGAGCAGTACTTC. Protein product: CASSLIQGFYEQYF.

V gene TRBV12-3 or TRBV12-4 combines with J gene TRBJ2-5; D might be TRBD1 (6 bases). The CDR3 has 13 residues. The ends were cut back, 6 bases at V and 2 bases at J, with 10 bases in the middle. The CDR3 DNA follows: TGTGCCAGCAGCAACAGGGATCAAGAGACCCAGTACTTC. It is translated as CASSNRDQETQYF.

This clone has a handful of counts. The genes are TRBV7-3 and TRBJ2-7, with TRBD2 identical over 9 bases. The ends lost 5 bases at V and 7 bases at J; junction bases unmatched: 12. This CDR3 region has 15 residues. Germline lookup yields CDR1 SGHTA and CDR2 FQGTGA. The CDR3 protein is CASSPLAGSVGEQYF. CDR3 sequence (DNA): TGTGCCAGCAGCCCACTAGCGGGCTCCGTCGGGGAGCAGTACTTC.

This chain links TRBV4-3 with TRBJ1-4, with TRBD1 matching 10 bases. This CDR3 contains 17 residues. Germline CDR1 reads LGHNA; CDR2 reads YSLEER. The V segment lost 4 bases and the J segment 2 bases; nucleotides outside the gene matches: 7. This CDR3 reads CASSRTGTGATNEKLFF. The DNA of the CDR3 is TGCGCCAGCAGCCGCACCGGGACAGGGGCTACTAATGAAAAACTGTTTTTT.

The J gene is TRBJ1-1, the V gene TRBV7-8, with a weak D call TRBD1 (5 bases). V lost 5 bases, J lost 11 bases, and 21 bases lay in between. CDR1 is SGHVS, CDR2 FQNEAQ, per germline. The CDR3 consists of 14 residues. The CDR3 spells CASSQQEGLHRAFF. The DNA for the CDR3 is TGTGCCAGCAGCCAACAGGAGGGTCTCCACCGGGCTTTCTTT. The complete variable domain, with remaining parts taken from reference TRBV7-8 and TRBJ1-1, reads GAGVSQSPRYKVAKRGQDVALRCDPISGHVSLFWYQQALGQGPEFLTYFQNEAQLDKSGLPSDRFFAERPEGSVSTLKIQRTQQEDSAVYLCASSQQEGLHRAFFGQGTRLTVV.

This rearrangement joins TRBV30 to TRBJ2-5; D not resolved. Germline V gives CDR1 GTSNPN, CDR2 SVGIG (reference sequence). Trimming removed 4 bases from V and 5 bases from J, with 14 bases in between. The CDR3 covers 13 residues. The CDR3 loop reads CAWIAKGLETQYF. For the CDR3, the DNA is TGTGCCTGGATCGCAAAAGGATTGGAGACCCAGTACTTC. Drawing the rest from reference TRBV30 and TRBJ2-5, the complete variable domain is SQTIHQWPATLVQPVGSPLSLECTVEGTSNPNLYWYRQAAGRGLQLLFYSVGIGQISSEVPQNLSASRPQDRQFILSSKKLLLSDSGFYLCAWIAKGLETQYFGPGTRLLVL.

The count of this clone is one. This chain uses TRBV28 with TRBJ1-4, with 9 bases identical to TRBD1. This CDR3 has 15 amino acids. Germline CDR1 and CDR2: MDHEN and SYDVKM. V lost 5 bases and J lost 4; bases outside the gene matches: 5. The CDR3 is CASSAQGADNEKLFF. The CDR3 DNA is TGTGCCAGCAGTGCACAGGGGGCAGATAATGAAAAACTGTTTTTT.

This chain links TRBV2 with TRBJ2-5; tentatively, D is TRBD2 (7 bases). The ends were cut back, 7 bases at V and 5 bases at J, with 14 bases in the middle. The CDR3 length is 13 residues. Germline-derived CDR1 and CDR2 are SNHLY and FYNNEI. The CDR3 sequence: CASISGGRETQYF. DNA for the CDR3: TGTGCCAGCATCTCCGGGGGGCGGGAGACCCAGTACTTC. The variable domain in full, with the rest retrieved from reference TRBV2 and TRBJ2-5, is EPEVTQTPSHQVTQMGQEVILRCVPISNHLYFYWYRQILGQKVEFLVSFYNNEISEKSEIFDDQFSVERPDGSNFTLKIRSTKLEDSAMYFCASISGGRETQYFGPGTRLLVL.

This chain joins TRBV5-6 and TRBJ2-3; TRBD2 agrees at 11 bases. V dropped 4 bases and J dropped 6; count of bases not matched to a gene: 10. This CDR3 is built from 16 residues. The V gene's germline CDR1 is SGHDT and CDR2 YYEEEE. The CDR3 DNA sequence: TGTGCCAGCAGCAGGGGGACTAGCGGAGCCACGGATACGCAGTATTTT. Translating gives CASSRGTSGATDTQYF.

The chain recombines TRBV6-5 with TRBJ2-7; 10 nucleotides line up with TRBD2. Trimming cost V 6 bases and J 0 bases; bases outside gene matches: 2. Germline V lookup: CDR1 MNHEY, CDR2 SVGAGI. CDR3 length equals 14 residues. The DNA for the CDR3 is TGTGCCAGCAGCCTAGCGGGAGCCTCCTACGAGCAGTACTTC. Protein: CASSLAGASYEQYF.

The chain employs TRBV28 and TRBJ2-5; D tentatively fits TRBD1 or TRBD2 (5 bases each). V was cut by 4 bases and J by 9 bases, with 27 bases left in between. The CDR3 has 17 amino acids. Per the germline V gene, CDR1 is MDHEN and CDR2 is SYDVKM. The CDR3 is CASSSLYRGRDLEAQYF. CDR3 nucleotides: TGTGCCAGCAGTTCCTTATACCGGGGCAGGGACCTCGAGGCCCAGTACTTC.

In this sample, this clone turned up once. This chain uses TRBV6-5 with TRBJ2-7, with D unresolved. This CDR3 is built from 16 residues. CDR1 and CDR2 from the germline V gene are MNHEY and SVGAGI. The V end was cut by 0 bases, the J end by 0 bases, with 12 bases between. The chain's CDR3 is CASSYSQRRSSYEQYF. The CDR3 DNA reads TGTGCCAGCAGTTACTCCCAGCGTCGGAGCTCCTACGAGCAGTACTTC.

The rearrangement uses TRBV6-2 or TRBV6-3 and TRBJ2-5; TRBD1 agrees at 7 bases. Germline V gene data show CDR1 as MNHEY and CDR2 as SVGEGT. V lost 4 bases, J lost 5 bases, and 10 bases stayed unmatched. This CDR3 comprises 15 residues. The CDR3 DNA is TGTGCCAGCAGTTCCACCGGGACAGTGGGGGAGACCCAGTACTTC. Translation: CASSSTGTVGETQYF.

The chain joins TRBV28 to TRBJ1-6; D is undetermined. The CDR3 loop spans 14 amino acids. Germline CDR1 MDHEN, CDR2 SYDVKM. The V gene lost 6 bases and the J gene lost 0 bases, with 6 bases spanning the gap. CDR3 sequence (DNA): TGTGCCAGCAGCGGTAGCTCCTATAATTCACCCCTCCACTTT. Amino acid sequence: CASSGSSYNSPLHF.

This rearrangement joins TRBV24-1 to TRBJ2-3; D is unresolved. This CDR3 has 14 amino acids. The germline gives CDR1 KGHDR, CDR2 SFDVKD. The ends were cut back, 7 bases at V and 5 bases at J, with 15 bases in the middle. CDR3 sequence reads: CATSPPGSRDTQYF. The CDR3 bases are TGTGCCACCAGCCCCCCCGGCAGCCGAGATACGCAGTATTTT.

This clone was recorded a few times. V usage is TRBV29-1 and J usage is TRBJ1-1; 10 positions agree with TRBD1. Germline CDR1 is SQVTM and CDR2 is ANQGSEA. J was trimmed by 4 bases and V by 2 bases; bases with no gene match: 4. The CDR3 loop spans 14 amino acids. CDR3 sequence: CSVELGQGSTEAFF. DNA for the CDR3: TGCAGCGTTGAACTGGGACAGGGGTCCACTGAAGCTTTCTTT.

The chain is built from TRBV7-2 and TRBJ1-2, with 9 bases identical to TRBD1. J gave up 4 bases and V 0 bases, and 3 bases lay outside the gene matches. The CDR3 covers 15 residues. CDR1 and CDR2 (germline): SGHTA, FQGNSA. This CDR3 is CASSLADRGVYGYTF. The DNA for the CDR3 is TGTGCCAGCAGCTTAGCGGACAGGGGAGTCTATGGCTACACCTTC. The full variable domain, with the rest looked up from reference TRBV7-2 and TRBJ1-2, is GAGVSQSPSNKVTEKGKDVELRCDPISGHTALYWYRQSLGQGLEFLIYFQGNSAPDKSGLPSDRFSAERTGGSVSTLTIQRTQQEDSAVYLCASSLADRGVYGYTFGSGTRLTVV.

The V and J genes are TRBV7-2 and TRBJ1-3; 9 bases are a match to TRBD1. Trimming removed 3 bases from V and 0 bases from J; junction bases left unmatched: 6. Germline V gene data show CDR1 as SGHTA and CDR2 as FQGNSA. There are 17 residues in the CDR3. The CDR3 DNA reads TGTGCCAGCAGCTTGGGAGGGACAGGGCTCTCTGGAAACACCATATATTTT. Its protein product is CASSLGGTGLSGNTIYF. The whole variable domain, filled in from reference TRBV7-2 and TRBJ1-3, reads GAGVSQSPSNKVTEKGKDVELRCDPISGHTALYWYRQSLGQGLEFLIYFQGNSAPDKSGLPSDRFSAERTGGSVSTLTIQRTQQEDSAVYLCASSLGGTGLSGNTIYFGEGSWLTVV.

The CDR3 DNA is TGTGCCAGTAGTATGGTCCTAGAAGGTCTAAGGGAGACCCAGTACTTC. The encoded protein is CASSMVLEGLRETQYF. The V and J genes are TRBV19 and TRBJ2-5; D gene ambiguous. The CDR3 is 16 amino acids. The germline V and J ends were trimmed by 3 bases and 5 bases, with 19 bases remaining between them. The germline V gene encodes CDR1 LNHDA and CDR2 SQIVND (reference sequence). Full variable domain (missing parts from reference TRBV19 and TRBJ2-5): DGGITQSPKYLFRKEGQNVTLSCEQNLNHDAMYWYRQDPGQGLRLIYYSQIVNDFQKGDIAEGYSVSREKKESFPLTVTSAQKNPTAFYLCASSMVLEGLRETQYFGPGTRLLVL.